This is a list of T cell receptor beta chains from one sample in a study of T cells in Graves' hyperthyroidism and ophthalmopathy. Each CDR3 protein gets one entry after TCRdb re-called the multiplex PCR reads with MiXCR. The sample records 250,000 to 300,000 distinct CDR3 sequences, less than 20% being singletons. Sequenced input: blood. The receptors derive from a man aged 50 or older with Graves' ophthalmopathy. Each CDR3 is given with its conserved first and last residue. Fields, in order: V gene, D gene, clone size, J gene, CDR3 protein, CDR3 DNA. D genes are given only for firm matches. Clone size is stated in some rows and not others, as once, few, many or a class when expanded.

TRBV7-9	TRBD1	few	TRBJ2-5	CASSQGDRGPRETQYF	TGTGCCAGCAGCCAGGGGGACAGAGGCCCCCGGGAGACCCAGTACTTC
TRBV20-1	-	few	TRBJ1-6	CSATQQLALHF	TGCAGTGCTACTCAACAGTTAGCCCTCCACTTT
TRBV10-3	-	many	TRBJ1-5	CAISDPGAPGGQPQHF	TGTGCCATCAGTGACCCCGGGGCACCTGGGGGTCAGCCCCAGCATTTT
TRBV6-6	-	few	TRBJ1-1	CASSYSGYSLEAFF	TGTGCCAGCAGTTACTCGGGGTATTCCCTCGAAGCTTTCTTT
TRBV20-1	-	few	TRBJ2-1	CSGRTGSVEFF	TGCAGTGGAAGGACTGGCTCGGTTGAGTTCTTC
TRBV11-1	-	many	TRBJ2-3	CASSWRETDTQYF	TGTGCCAGCAGCTGGCGGGAAACAGATACGCAGTATTTT
TRBV10-3	TRBD2	-	TRBJ2-3	CAITSVSTDTQYF	TGTGCCATAACTAGCGTTAGCACAGATACGCAGTATTTT
TRBV11-2	-	-	TRBJ2-3	CASSEWSFRGTDTQYF	TGTGCCAGCAGCGAGTGGTCGTTCCGTGGCACAGATACGCAGTATTTT
TRBV4-3	-	-	TRBJ2-3	CASSQVRDGTQYF	TGCGCCAGCAGCCAAGTTCGGGATGGTACGCAGTATTTT
TRBV19	TRBD2	-	TRBJ2-3	CASSIVGGPKDTQYF	TGTGCCAGTAGTATAGTGGGAGGGCCCAAAGATACGCAGTATTTT
TRBV6-1	-	-	TRBJ1-1	CASSDPPHLF	TGTGCCAGCAGTGATCCCCCTCACCTTTTT
TRBV18	TRBD1	many	TRBJ1-5	CASGTVNNQPQHF	TGTGCCAGCGGGACAGTAAACAATCAGCCCCAGCATTTT
TRBV5-1	-	-	TRBJ1-6	CASSREAGESPLHF	TGCGCCAGCAGCCGGGAAGCGGGGGAATCACCCCTCCACTTT
TRBV12-3/TRBV12-4	-	-	TRBJ2-3	CASSLPDITDTQYF	TGTGCCAGCAGTTTACCTGACATCACAGATACGCAGTATTTT
TRBV2	-	many	TRBJ1-5	CASSDLGQPQHF	TGTGCCAGCAGTGATTTGGGTCAGCCCCAGCATTTT
TRBV28	-	-	TRBJ2-1	CASSFQGRYNEQFF	TGTGCCAGCAGTTTTCAGGGACGCTACAATGAGCAGTTCTTC
TRBV30	-	-	TRBJ2-3	CAWGISSTDTQYF	TGTGCCTGGGGAATTTCTAGCACAGATACGCAGTATTTT
TRBV12-3/TRBV12-4	TRBD1	many	TRBJ1-1	CASSSWTGQNTEAFF	TGTGCCAGCAGTTCCTGGACAGGCCAGAACACTGAAGCTTTCTTT
TRBV9	TRBD1	few	TRBJ2-1	CASSVGGGTGNEQFF	TGTGCCAGCAGCGTAGGCGGAGGGACAGGGAATGAGCAGTTCTTC
TRBV5-6	TRBD2	-	TRBJ2-7	CASSWEGAGDEQYF	TGTGCCAGCAGCTGGGAGGGAGCGGGGGACGAGCAGTACTTC
TRBV15	TRBD2	many	TRBJ2-2	CATSRDPLTSGVPGELFF	TGTGCCACCAGCAGAGATCCCCTGACTAGCGGGGTTCCCGGGGAGCTGTTTTTT
TRBV5-6	TRBD2	many	TRBJ2-3	CASSLVTSGRVDTQYF	TGTGCCAGCAGCTTGGTTACTAGCGGGAGAGTCGATACGCAGTATTTT
TRBV7-2	TRBD1	-	TRBJ1-6	CASRSGTGASPLHF	TGTGCCAGCAGATCCGGGACAGGGGCCTCACCCCTCCACTTT
TRBV7-3	TRBD2	-	TRBJ2-7	CASSFLVSSGSPVYEQYF	TGTGCCAGCAGCTTTCTAGTGTCTAGCGGGAGTCCAGTGTACGAGCAGTACTTC
TRBV7-9	TRBD2	few	TRBJ2-3	CASSMRTSGTSYSTDTQYF	TGTGCCAGCAGCATGCGGACTAGCGGGACCTCTTATAGCACAGATACGCAGTATTTT
TRBV27	-	few	TRBJ1-1	CARLPTGNTEAFF	TGTGCCAGACTACCTACAGGGAACACTGAAGCTTTCTTT
TRBV25-1	-	few	TRBJ2-7	CASRPEGSYEQYF	TGTGCCAGCAGACCCGAGGGCTCCTACGAGCAGTACTTC
TRBV3-1	TRBD2	-	TRBJ2-1	CASSPIAGARYNEQFF	TGTGCCAGCAGCCCGATAGCGGGAGCGCGTTACAATGAGCAGTTCTTC
TRBV15	TRBD2	-	TRBJ2-2	CATSRLAGDTGELFF	TGTGCCACCAGCAGGTTAGCGGGAGATACCGGGGAGCTGTTTTTT
TRBV7-2	TRBD2	many	TRBJ2-7	CASSLSASGRAGEQYF	TGTGCCAGCAGCCTAAGCGCTAGCGGGAGGGCGGGTGAGCAGTACTTC
TRBV7-9	TRBD2	few	TRBJ2-5	CASSPPGLAGKETQYF	TGTGCCAGCAGCCCCCCGGGACTAGCGGGAAAAGAGACCCAGTACTTC
TRBV7-6	-	-	TRBJ2-7	CASSLDGHEQYF	TGTGCCAGCAGCTTAGATGGACACGAGCAGTACTTC
TRBV10-3	TRBD1	-	TRBJ1-1	CAIRRGTANTEAFF	TGTGCCATCAGGAGAGGGACAGCCAACACTGAAGCTTTCTTT
TRBV11-2	TRBD2	many	TRBJ2-1	CASSPYGTSGRNEQFF	TGTGCCAGCAGTCCCTATGGGACTAGCGGGAGGAATGAGCAGTTCTTC
TRBV5-6	TRBD2	-	TRBJ2-2	CASSLRLATGAGELFF	TGTGCCAGCAGCCTCCGACTAGCGACGGGGGCCGGGGAGCTGTTTTTT
TRBV2	TRBD2	many	TRBJ2-5	CASSGLAGGRETQYF	TGTGCCAGCAGTGGTCTAGCGGGAGGAAGAGAGACCCAGTACTTC
TRBV6-6	-	few	TRBJ2-7	CASSYSGHYEQYF	TGTGCCAGCAGTTACTCAGGCCACTACGAGCAGTACTTC
TRBV11-2	TRBD2	many	TRBJ2-7	CASSLGGGVEASYEQYF	TGTGCCAGCAGCTTAGGCGGGGGGGTGGAAGCTTCCTACGAGCAGTACTTC
TRBV3-1	TRBD1	many	TRBJ1-2	CASSRPGQGLIYGYTF	TGTGCCAGCAGCCGACCGGGACAGGGATTAATCTATGGCTACACCTTC
TRBV15	TRBD2	-	TRBJ2-3	CATSRGTSGRWGPDTQYF	TGTGCCACCAGCAGAGGGACTAGCGGGAGGTGGGGGCCAGATACGCAGTATTTT
TRBV6-5	TRBD2	many	TRBJ2-7	CASSYSGGRDSYEQYF	TGTGCCAGCAGTTACTCGGGCGGGAGGGACTCCTACGAGCAGTACTTC